This T cell receptor beta chain derives from a study of blood T cell repertoires in COVID-19. Study-wide context: The cDNA or gDNA used as material had been derived from T cells, B-cell-depleted T cells, or PBMCs.

Original methodology: Nucleated cell number was recorded as an estimate derived from reference gene primer amplification. TCRdb's copy holds only in-frame clones and misses some; the assay was immunoSEQ multiplex PCR. The D gene and trimming were derived from the DNA, and the V and J assignments and clone size from that table. The sample records roughly 76,000 clones, 75% to 90% being singletons. CDR3 size: 15 residues. Trimming cost V 4 bases and J 3 bases; bases outside gene matches: 6. Germline CDR1 is SGHRS and CDR2 is YFSETQ. V usage is TRBV5-1 and J usage is TRBJ1-3; 8 nucleotides align to TRBD1. The specimen was peripheral blood. The sequence derives from a man in his 70s with active or convalescent COVID-19. CDR3 protein: CASSQMTGVGNTIYF. CDR3 DNA: TGCGCCAGCAGCCAAATGACAGGGGTTGGAAACACCATATATTTT.